The next 7 T cell receptor beta chains were all read from a single sample in a study of cytomegalovirus exposure and HLA in healthy donors. It was with 60 Vbeta and 13 Jbeta primers that the PCR ran. TCRdb's table, derived via immunoSEQ multiplex PCR, lists solely in-frame clones and lacks some. The sample includes roughly 130,000 clones, about four fifths of them seen just once. Sequences were obtained from PBMCs. The source of these receptors is a woman aged 40 to 49 in good health and CMV-seronegative.

The V gene is TRBV6-5, the J gene TRBJ2-5, with D possibly matching TRBD1 (5 bases). Germline CDR1 MNHEY, CDR2 SVGAGI. With 7 bases removed from V and 5 bases from J, the gap between germline ends came to 8 bases. The CDR3 extends over 11 amino acids. CDR3 bases: TGTGCCAGCACCGCAGGGGAGACCCAGTACTTC. Its translation is CASTAGETQYF.

This clone appeared a few times. This sequence joins TRBV10-2 and TRBJ2-2, with 8 nucleotides matching TRBD2. V lost 6 bases to trimming and J lost 3 bases; unmatched junction nucleotides: 3. CDR3 length: 14 residues. Per germline, CDR1 WSHSY and CDR2 SAAADI. The chain's CDR3 is CASRAGGYTGELFF. CDR3 nucleotides: TGCGCCAGCAGGGCGGGGGGTTACACCGGGGAGCTGTTTTTT.

This chain links TRBV12-5 with TRBJ1-1; possible D gene TRBD1, 6 bases. Germline lookup yields CDR1 LGHNT and CDR2 FRNRAP. This CDR3 contains 16 residues. Trimming cost V 2 bases and J 0 bases, with 13 bases left between them. CDR3 bases: TGTGCTAGTGGTTTGCCTCCCGACAGGCTGAACACTGAAGCTTTCTTT. Amino acids: CASGLPPDRLNTEAFF.

The chain links TRBV7-9 to TRBJ2-5; weak D call: TRBD2 (5 bases). CDR1 is SEHNR, CDR2 FQNEAQ, per germline (reference sequence). CDR3 length equals 13 residues. Trimming shortened V by 4 bases and J by 2 bases, and 8 bases separated the two germline ends. The CDR3 region is CASSSGLQETQYF. In DNA form, the CDR3 reads TGTGCCAGCAGCTCTGGACTGCAAGAGACCCAGTACTTC.

This chain uses TRBV19 with TRBJ2-7; D perhaps matches TRBD2 (6 bases). This CDR3 contains 13 residues. The V end was cut by 3 bases, the J end by 1 base, with 7 bases between. The germline gives CDR1 LNHDA, CDR2 SQIVND (reference sequence). CDR3 residues: CASSMGTSYEQYF. The CDR3 DNA follows: TGTGCCAGTAGTATGGGGACTTCCTACGAGCAGTACTTC.

This clone is a singleton in its sample. This chain links TRBV7-3 with TRBJ2-2, with TRBD1 matching 7 bases. This CDR3 spans 18 amino acids. Germline V CDR1 and CDR2: SGHTA, FQGTGA. V dropped 2 bases and J dropped 0; count of bases not matched to a gene: 9. In DNA, the CDR3 is TGTGCCAGCAGCTTACCACTTTCCGGGACAGCGAACACCGGGGAGCTGTTTTTT. Translation gives CASSLPLSGTANTGELFF.

This sequence joins TRBV7-3 and TRBJ2-7, with 12 bases aligning to TRBD2. J lost 4 bases, V lost 5 bases, and 6 bases had no gene match. The CDR3 is 15 amino acids. Germline CDR1 is SGHTA and CDR2 is FQGTGA. The CDR3 nucleotides are TGTGCCAGCAGCCCTAGCGGGGGGGCGCAGTACGAGCAGTACTTC. Translating gives CASSPSGGAQYEQYF.